A single T cell receptor beta chain is shown here with its context. This clone was found a few times. There is no known antigen for this receptor. No per-base quality is available; no much larger clone lies one base away. The library was generated by the immunoSEQ multiplex PCR assay. For the original study's pipeline: A statistical classification framework was built for diagnosing cytomegalovirus status from the catalog of TCR beta chain sequences. In its TCRdb copy, this immuneACCESS table keeps in-frame sequences only and misses some clones. Where compared with another copy, unresolved V genes explain less than half of these, and the others have no known cause. For V, J and clone size, that table is used; D and trimming come from the DNA. In all, the sample holds about 160,000 clones, and roughly nine tenths of those were seen once. Around 4.4% of the sample is in the top ten clones. This record belongs to a study of cytomegalovirus exposure and HLA in healthy donors (dated by TCRdb to 2015 to 2018). Study-level background: The 700 or so repertoires of the first cohort and the approximately 130 validation repertoires were produced on the same platform, according to a later analysis. The study was designed to test whether signatures of past pathogen exposure could be identified by cataloging public T cell receptors. To predict cytomegalovirus infection status, the study combined high-throughput TCR immunosequencing, statistical association of individual TCRs with disease status, and machine learning. Besides the first cohort of hundreds of subjects, a separate validation cohort made up of over 100 different subjects was used.

CDR1 and CDR2 were assigned from the germline V gene as ENHRY and SYGVKD. The CDR3 holds 14 amino acids from the cysteine to the phenylalanine. Only the CDR3 region is kept as DNA, spanning 42 bases read in frame from base 1. Ends trimmed: V by 6 bases, J by 2 bases; bases unmatched to a gene: 6. The donors belonged to the validation cohort of roughly 120 subjects, which was separate from the approximately 700-subject first cohort. The study at large found these results: The validation cohort had no HLA typing available for a later analysis, so co-occurrence within that cohort was assessed over all 120 or so repertoires. It was suggested by the authors that the approach could potentially be generalized to other disease states and immunological phenotypes. In vitro tests confirmed that a few of the cytomegalovirus-associated TCR beta chains recognize cytomegalovirus antigens. Most TCR sequences were observed very rarely across donors, whereas some public TCRs were present in many individuals. In the study, around 150 TCR beta chains were listed as associated with cytomegalovirus. In a later analysis, TCRs clustered in the first cohort were found to also tend to co-occur in the 120 or so validation repertoires, with 94% of cluster scores above 0. Cytomegalovirus status was reported to be diagnosed by the classifier with high specificity and sensitivity in both the original and validation cohorts.

The rearranged chain carries TRBV10-3 and TRBJ2-7, with 8 bases in between that match TRBD1. Sequencing was done on a sample of PBMCs. The TCR comes from a man between 18 and 29 years old in good health and CMV-seropositive. The CDR3 is CAISAGTGAYEQYF. In nucleotide form, the sequence is TGTGCCATCAGCGCCGGGACAGGAGCCTACGAGCAGTACTTC.